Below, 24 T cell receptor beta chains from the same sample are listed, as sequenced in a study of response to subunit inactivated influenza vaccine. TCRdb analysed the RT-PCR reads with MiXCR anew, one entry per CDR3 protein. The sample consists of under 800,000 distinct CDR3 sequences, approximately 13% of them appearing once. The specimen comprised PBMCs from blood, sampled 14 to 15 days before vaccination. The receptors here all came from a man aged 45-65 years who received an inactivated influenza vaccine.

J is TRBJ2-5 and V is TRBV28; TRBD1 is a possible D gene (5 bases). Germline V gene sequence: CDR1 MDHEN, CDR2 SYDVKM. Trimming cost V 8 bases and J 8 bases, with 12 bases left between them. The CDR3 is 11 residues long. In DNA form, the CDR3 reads TGTGCCAGCCTTACCAGGGATACCCAGTACTTC. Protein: CASLTRDTQYF.

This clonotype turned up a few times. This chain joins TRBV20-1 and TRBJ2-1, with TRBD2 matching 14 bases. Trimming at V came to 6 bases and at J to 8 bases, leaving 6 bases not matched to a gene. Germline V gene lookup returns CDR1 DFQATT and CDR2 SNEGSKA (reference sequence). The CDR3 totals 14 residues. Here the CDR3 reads CSAYGLAGGDEQFF. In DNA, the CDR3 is TGCAGTGCCTATGGACTAGCGGGGGGAGATGAGCAGTTCTTC.

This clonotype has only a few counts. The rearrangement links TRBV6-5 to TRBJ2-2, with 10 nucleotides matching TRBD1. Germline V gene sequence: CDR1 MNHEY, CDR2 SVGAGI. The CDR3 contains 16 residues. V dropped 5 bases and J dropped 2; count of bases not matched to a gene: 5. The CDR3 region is CASSHDRGRNTGELFF. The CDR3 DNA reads TGTGCCAGCAGTCACGACAGGGGGCGAAACACCGGGGAGCTGTTTTTT.

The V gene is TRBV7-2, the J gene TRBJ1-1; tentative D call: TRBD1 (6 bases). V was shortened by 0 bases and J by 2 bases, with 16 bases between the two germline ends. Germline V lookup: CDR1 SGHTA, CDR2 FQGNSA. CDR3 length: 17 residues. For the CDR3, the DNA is TGTGCCAGCAGCTTAGCGCGTCAGGGGCTTTTCAACACTGAAGCTTTCTTT. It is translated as CASSLARQGLFNTEAFF.

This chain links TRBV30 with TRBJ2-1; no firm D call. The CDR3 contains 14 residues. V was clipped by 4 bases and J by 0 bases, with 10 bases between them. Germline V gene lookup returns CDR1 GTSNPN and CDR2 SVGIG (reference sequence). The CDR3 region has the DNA TGTGCCTGGAAGAACATTTTCTCCTACAATGAGCAGTTCTTC. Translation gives CAWKNIFSYNEQFF.

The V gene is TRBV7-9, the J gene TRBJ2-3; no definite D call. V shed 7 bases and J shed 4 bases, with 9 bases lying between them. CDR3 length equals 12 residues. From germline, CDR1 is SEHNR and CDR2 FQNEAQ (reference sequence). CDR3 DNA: TGTGCCAGCATCGTAGGAGCAGATACGCAGTATTTT. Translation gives CASIVGADTQYF. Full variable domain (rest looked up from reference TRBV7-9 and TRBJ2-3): DTGVSQNPRHKITKRGQNVTFRCDPISEHNRLYWYRQTLGQGPEFLTYFQNEAQLEKSRLLSDRFSAERPKGSFSTLEIQRTEQGDSAMYLCASIVGADTQYFGPGTRLTVL.

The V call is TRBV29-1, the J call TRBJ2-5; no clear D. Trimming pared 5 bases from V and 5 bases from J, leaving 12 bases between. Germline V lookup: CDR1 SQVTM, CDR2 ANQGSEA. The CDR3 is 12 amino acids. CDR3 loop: CSVFPDIETQYF. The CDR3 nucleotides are TGCAGCGTTTTTCCCGACATTGAGACCCAGTACTTC.

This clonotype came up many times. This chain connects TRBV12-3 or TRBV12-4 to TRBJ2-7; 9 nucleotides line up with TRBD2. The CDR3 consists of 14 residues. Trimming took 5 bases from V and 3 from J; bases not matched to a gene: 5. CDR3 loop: CASSEGLASYEQYF. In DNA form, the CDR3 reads TGTGCCAGCAGTGAAGGACTAGCGAGCTACGAGCAGTACTTC.

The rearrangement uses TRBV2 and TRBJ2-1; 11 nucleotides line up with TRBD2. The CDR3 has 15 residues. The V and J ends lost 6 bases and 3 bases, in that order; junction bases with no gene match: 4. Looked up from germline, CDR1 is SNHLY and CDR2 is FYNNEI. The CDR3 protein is CASRSGTSGYNEQFF. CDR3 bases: TGTGCCAGCAGATCCGGGACTAGCGGCTACAATGAGCAGTTCTTC.

The CDR3 DNA reads TGTGCCAGCAGTTACACGTATCGAGGCGAGCAGTACTTC. It codes for CASSYTYRGEQYF. The gene calls are TRBV6-5 and TRBJ2-7; no firm D call. Germline CDR1 reads MNHEY; CDR2 reads SVGAGI. Trimming took 2 bases from V and 6 from J, leaving 11 bases between them. CDR3 length: 13 residues.

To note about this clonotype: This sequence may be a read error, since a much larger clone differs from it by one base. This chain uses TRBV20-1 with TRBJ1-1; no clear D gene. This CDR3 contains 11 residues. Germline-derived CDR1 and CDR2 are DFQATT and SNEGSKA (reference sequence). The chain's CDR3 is CSGILNNEAFF. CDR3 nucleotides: TGCAGTGGTATACTGAACAATGAAGCTTTCTTT.

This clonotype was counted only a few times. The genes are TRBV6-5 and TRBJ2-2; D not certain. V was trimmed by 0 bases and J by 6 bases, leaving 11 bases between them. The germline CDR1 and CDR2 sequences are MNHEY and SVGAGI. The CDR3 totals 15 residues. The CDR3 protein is CASSYSAPWAGELFF. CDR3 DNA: TGTGCCAGCAGTTACTCGGCGCCATGGGCCGGGGAGCTGTTTTTT.

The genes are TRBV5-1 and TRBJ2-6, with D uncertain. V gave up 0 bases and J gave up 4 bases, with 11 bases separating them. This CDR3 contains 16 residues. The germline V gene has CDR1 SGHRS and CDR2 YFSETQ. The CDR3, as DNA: TGCGCCAGCAGCTTGGGCGACCTGACAGGGGCCAACGTCCTGACTTTC. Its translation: CASSLGDLTGANVLTF.

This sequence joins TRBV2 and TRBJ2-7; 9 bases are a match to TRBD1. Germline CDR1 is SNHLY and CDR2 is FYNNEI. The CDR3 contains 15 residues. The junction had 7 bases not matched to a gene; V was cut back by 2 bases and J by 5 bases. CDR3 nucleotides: TGTGCCAGCAGTGAACTGGGACAGGGATCGAACGAGCAGTACTTC. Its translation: CASSELGQGSNEQYF.

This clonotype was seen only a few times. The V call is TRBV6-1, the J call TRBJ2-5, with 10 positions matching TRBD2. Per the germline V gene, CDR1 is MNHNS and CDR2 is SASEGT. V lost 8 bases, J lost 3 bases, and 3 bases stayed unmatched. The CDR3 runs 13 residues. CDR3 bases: TGTGCCAGCCGAACTAGCGGGGAAGAGACCCAGTACTTC. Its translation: CASRTSGEETQYF.

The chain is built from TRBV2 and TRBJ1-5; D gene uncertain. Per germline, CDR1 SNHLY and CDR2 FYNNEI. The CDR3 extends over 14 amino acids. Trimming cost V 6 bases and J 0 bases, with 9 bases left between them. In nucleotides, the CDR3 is TGTGCCAGCAGGGAGGCGGTTAGCAATCAGCCCCAGCATTTT. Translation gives CASREAVSNQPQHF. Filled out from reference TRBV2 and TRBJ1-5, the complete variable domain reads EPEVTQTPSHQVTQMGQEVILRCVPISNHLYFYWYRQILGQKVEFLVSFYNNEISEKSEIFDDQFSVERPDGSNFTLKIRSTKLEDSAMYFCASREAVSNQPQHFGDGTRLSIL.

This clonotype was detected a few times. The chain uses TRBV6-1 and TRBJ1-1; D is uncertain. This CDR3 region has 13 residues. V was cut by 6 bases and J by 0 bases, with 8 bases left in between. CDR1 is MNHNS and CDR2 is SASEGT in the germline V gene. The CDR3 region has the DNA TGTGCCAGCAGGCGACCACTGAACACTGAAGCTTTCTTT. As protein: CASRRPLNTEAFF.

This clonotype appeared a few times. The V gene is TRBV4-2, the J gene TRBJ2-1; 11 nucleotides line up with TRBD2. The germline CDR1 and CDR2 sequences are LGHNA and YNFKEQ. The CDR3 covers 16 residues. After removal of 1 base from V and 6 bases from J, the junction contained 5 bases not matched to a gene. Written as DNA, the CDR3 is TGTGCCAGCAGCCAAGCAGGTAGCGGGGGGGCCAATGAGCAGTTCTTC. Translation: CASSQAGSGGANEQFF.

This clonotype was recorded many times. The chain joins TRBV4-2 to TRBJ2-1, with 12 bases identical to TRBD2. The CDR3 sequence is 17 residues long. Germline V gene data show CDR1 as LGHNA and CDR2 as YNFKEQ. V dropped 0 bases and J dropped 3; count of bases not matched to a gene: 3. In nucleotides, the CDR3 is TGTGCCAGCAGCCAAGAGCCTAGCGGGGGGGGCTACAATGAGCAGTTCTTC. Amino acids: CASSQEPSGGGYNEQFF.

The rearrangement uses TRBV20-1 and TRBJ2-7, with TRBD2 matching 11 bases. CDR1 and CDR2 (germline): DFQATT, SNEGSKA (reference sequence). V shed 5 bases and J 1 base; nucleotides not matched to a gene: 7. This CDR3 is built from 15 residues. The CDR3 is CSALAGGPRSYEQYF. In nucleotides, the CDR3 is TGCAGTGCTTTAGCGGGGGGGCCTCGGTCCTACGAGCAGTACTTC.

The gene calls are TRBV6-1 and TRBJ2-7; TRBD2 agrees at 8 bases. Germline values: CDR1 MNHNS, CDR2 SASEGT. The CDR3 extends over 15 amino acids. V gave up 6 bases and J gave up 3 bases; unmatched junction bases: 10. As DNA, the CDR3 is TGTGCCAGCAGCCCTGCCGGGGGGGCTGGCTACGAGCAGTACTTC. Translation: CASSPAGGAGYEQYF.

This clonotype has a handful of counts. DNA for the CDR3: TGTGCCAGCAGTTACCGAGGGGGGCGGGGCAATGAGCAGTTCTTC. This encodes CASSYRGGRGNEQFF. The genes are TRBV6-2 or TRBV6-3 and TRBJ2-1; D is perhaps TRBD1 or TRBD2 (6 bases each). Deletions cut 2 bases from V and 6 bases from J, with 14 bases between. The germline V gene has CDR1 MNHEY and CDR2 SVGEGT. The CDR3 contains 15 residues.

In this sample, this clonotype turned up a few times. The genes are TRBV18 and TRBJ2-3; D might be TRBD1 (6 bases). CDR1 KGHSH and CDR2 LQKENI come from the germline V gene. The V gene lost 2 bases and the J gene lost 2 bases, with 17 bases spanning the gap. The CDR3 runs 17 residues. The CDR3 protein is CASSPYPPRGYTDTQYF. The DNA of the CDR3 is TGTGCCAGCTCACCATATCCCCCCAGGGGCTACACAGATACGCAGTATTTT. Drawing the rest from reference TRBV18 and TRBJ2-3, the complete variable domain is NAGVMQNPRHLVRRRGQEARLRCSPMKGHSHVYWYRQLPEEGLKFMVYLQKENIIDESGMPKERFSAEFPKEGPSILRIQQVVRGDSAAYFCASSPYPPRGYTDTQYFGPGTRLTVL.

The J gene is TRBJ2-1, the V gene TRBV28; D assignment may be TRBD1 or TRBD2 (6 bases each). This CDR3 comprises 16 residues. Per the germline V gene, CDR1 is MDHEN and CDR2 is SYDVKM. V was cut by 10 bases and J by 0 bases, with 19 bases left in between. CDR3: CAIIGGSGSSYNEQFF. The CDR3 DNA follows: TGTGCCATCATAGGGGGTAGCGGAAGCTCCTACAATGAGCAGTTCTTC.